The rows below give T cell receptor beta chains drawn from one sample of a study of T cell responses to AZD1222 COVID-19 vaccine. Assay: immunoSEQ multiplex PCR; the TCRdb copy retains only in-frame clones and omits some. This sample has 150,000 to 160,000 clones; roughly nine tenths occur once, and the top ten carry roughly 6.9%. This specimen consisted of peripheral blood, obtained after recovery from COVID-19. The receptors come from an adult who had recovered from COVID-19. CDR3s include the opening cysteine and the closing phenylalanine or tryptophan. D genes are given only for firm matches. Size values are once, few and many counts, or a class for expanded clones, and some rows have none.

>TRBJ2-7|NA|NA|TRBV24-1
CATSDSGERGVWEQYF
TGTGCCACCAGTGATTCGGGTGAGAGGGGGGTGTGGGAGCAGTACTTC
>TRBJ1-6|NA|NA|TRBV2
CASSVNPDSPLHF
TGTGCCAGCAGTGTGAATCCGGATTCACCCCTCCACTTT
>TRBJ1-2|NA|NA|TRBV5-6
CASSWAQGFGYTF
TGTGCCAGCAGCTGGGCACAGGGATTTGGCTACACCTTC
>TRBJ1-5|NA|NA|TRBV18
CASSPGAGDQPQHF
TGTGCCAGCTCACCAGGGGCAGGGGATCAGCCCCAGCATTTT
>TRBJ1-5|many|NA|TRBV2
CASSAQGGQPQHF
TGTGCCAGCAGTGCTCAAGGGGGTCAGCCCCAGCATTTT
>TRBJ2-7|NA|NA|TRBV7-9
CASSRDIDTEVAYEQYF
TGTGCCAGCAGCAGGGACATTGATACGGAGGTTGCCTACGAGCAGTACTTC
>TRBJ2-1|NA|TRBD1|TRBV5-5
CASSFDRAGNEQFF
TGTGCCAGCAGCTTTGACAGGGCCGGCAATGAGCAGTTCTTC
>TRBJ2-7|once|TRBD1|TRBV30
CAWSAGTGTYEQYF
TGTGCCTGGAGTGCCGGGACAGGGACCTACGAGCAGTACTTC
>TRBJ1-6|NA|NA|TRBV6-1
CASSERGWGTDNSPLHF
TGTGCCAGCAGTGAAAGGGGATGGGGTACCGATAATTCACCCCTCCACTTT
>TRBJ1-1|NA|NA|TRBV5-1
CASSLGLMNTEAFF
TGCGCCAGCAGCTTGGGCCTGATGAACACTGAAGCTTTCTTT
>TRBJ2-7|NA|NA|TRBV21-1
CASSKVEDYEQYF
TGTGCCAGCAGCAAAGTGGAGGACTACGAGCAGTACTTC
>TRBJ1-1|NA|NA|TRBV7-2
CASSRDGLLTEAFF
TGTGCCAGCAGCAGGGACGGACTACTCACTGAAGCTTTCTTT
>TRBJ1-2|NA|NA|TRBV4-3
CASSQSNPGSPGYGYTF
TGCGCCAGCAGCCAATCCAACCCCGGGTCCCCGGGGTATGGCTACACCTTC
>TRBJ2-1|few|NA|TRBV2
CASSESLAREYNEQFF
TGTGCCAGCAGTGAGTCCCTAGCAAGGGAGTACAATGAGCAGTTCTTC
>TRBJ1-1|NA|NA|TRBV15
CATSIRPRGTEAFF
TGTGCCACCAGCATCCGGCCGAGGGGGACTGAAGCTTTCTTT
>TRBJ2-1|NA|TRBD2|TRBV5-6
CASRKGLAPSYNEQFF
TGTGCCAGCAGAAAAGGACTAGCCCCCTCCTACAATGAGCAGTTCTTC
>TRBJ1-1|NA|NA|TRBV7-2
CASSLGVGRMNTEAFF
TGTGCCAGCAGCTTAGGAGTGGGGCGGATGAACACTGAAGCTTTCTTT
>TRBJ1-1|NA|NA|TRBV9
CASSVSGNTEAFF
TGTGCCAGCAGCGTAAGCGGGAACACTGAAGCTTTCTTT
>TRBJ1-6|few|NA|TRBV28
CASRQSYNSPLHF
TGTGCCAGCCGTCAAAGCTATAATTCACCCCTCCACTTT
>TRBJ1-4|few|NA|TRBV16
CASSQVVSNEKLFF
TGTGCCAGCAGCCAGGTGGTATCTAATGAAAAACTGTTTTTT
>TRBJ1-5|NA|NA|TRBV12-3/TRBV12-4
CASSLQGVQPQHF
TGTGCCAGCAGTTTACAGGGTGTTCAGCCCCAGCATTTT
>TRBJ1-3|NA|NA|TRBV7-9
CASSPRTVSGNTIYF
TGTGCCAGCAGCCCTAGGACAGTCTCTGGAAACACCATATATTTT
>TRBJ1-1|NA|NA|TRBV4-2
CASSQAMDSLNTEAFF
TGTGCCAGCAGCCAAGCTATGGACAGCCTGAACACTGAAGCTTTCTTT
>TRBJ1-6|NA|TRBD1|TRBV28
CASKTTGGNSPLHF
TGTGCCAGCAAAACCACAGGGGGGAATTCACCCCTCCACTTT
>TRBJ1-5|NA|NA|TRBV7-2
CASSLGGEQPQHF
TGTGCCAGCAGCTTAGGTGGGGAGCAGCCCCAGCATTTT
>TRBJ2-1|NA|TRBD1|TRBV4-1
CASSQSPGQTYNEQFF
TGCGCCAGCAGCCAGTCTCCGGGACAGACCTACAATGAGCAGTTCTTC
>TRBJ1-6|NA|NA|TRBV5-4
CASSRVGVWDNSPLHF
TGTGCCAGCAGCCGGGTCGGGGTGTGGGATAATTCACCCCTCCACTTT
>TRBJ1-5|NA|NA|TRBV5-1
CASSETTGGGYQHF
TGCGCCAGCAGCGAGACTACCGGCGGGGGGTACCAGCATTTT
>TRBJ2-7|few|NA|TRBV10-1
CASTQPGARNEQYF
TGCGCCAGCACCCAACCGGGGGCGCGGAACGAGCAGTACTTC
>TRBJ2-1|once|NA|TRBV7-3
CASSRGDGRYNEQFF
TGTGCCAGCAGCCGGGGTGACGGCAGGTACAATGAGCAGTTCTTC
>TRBJ2-7|NA|NA|TRBV11-2
CASSLLRDEQYF
TGTGCCAGCAGCCTCCTGAGAGACGAGCAGTACTTC
>TRBJ1-1|NA|NA|TRBV19
CASRAGLMNTEAFF
TGTGCCAGTAGGGCAGGGCTCATGAACACTGAAGCTTTCTTT
>TRBJ2-7|NA|NA|TRBV20-1
CSARHSYEQYF
TGCAGTGCTAGGCACTCCTACGAGCAGTACTTC
>TRBJ2-1|NA|NA|TRBV14
CASSQDRSRIAIKQFF
TGTGCCAGCAGCCAAGACCGCTCCAGGATCGCTATCAAGCAGTTCTTC
>TRBJ2-7|NA|NA|TRBV27
CASNLQHLHEQYF
TGTGCCAGCAACCTACAGCATTTACACGAGCAGTACTTC
>TRBJ2-2|NA|TRBD1|TRBV6-4
CARRQGNTGELFF
TGTGCCCGACGACAGGGCAACACCGGGGAGCTGTTTTTT
>TRBJ2-5|NA|TRBD2|TRBV20-1
CSASSRSGAPNQETQYF
TGCAGTGCTAGTTCGAGGAGCGGGGCCCCAAACCAAGAGACCCAGTACTTC
>TRBJ2-5|NA|TRBD2|TRBV5-8
CASNGGGETQYF
TGTGCCAGCAACGGGGGGGGAGAGACCCAGTACTTC
>TRBJ1-6|NA|NA|TRBV7-8
CASSKGSSYNSPLHF
TGTGCCAGCAGTAAAGGGAGCTCCTATAATTCACCCCTCCACTTT
>TRBJ2-7|NA|TRBD1|TRBV4-1
CASRGGGQGSEQYF
TGCGCCAGCAGAGGAGGGGGACAGGGGAGCGAGCAGTACTTC
>TRBJ1-5|NA|NA|TRBV10-3
CAISPGSNQPQHF
TGTGCCATCAGCCCCGGGAGCAATCAGCCCCAGCATTTT
>TRBJ2-3|NA|TRBD2|TRBV9
CASSVPRGEADTQYF
TGTGCCAGCAGCGTTCCGCGGGGGGAAGCAGATACGCAGTATTTT
>TRBJ1-5|NA|NA|TRBV19
CASSREWKSNSNQPQHF
TGTGCCAGTAGTAGAGAGTGGAAGTCGAATAGCAATCAGCCCCAGCATTTT
>TRBJ1-5|NA|NA|TRBV24-1
CATSDSTGHPNQPQHF
TGTGCCACCAGTGATTCTACGGGACATCCGAATCAGCCCCAGCATTTT
>TRBJ2-7|NA|NA|TRBV5-4
CASSLDKNSYEQYF
TGTGCCAGCAGCTTAGACAAGAATTCCTACGAGCAGTACTTC
>TRBJ1-2|NA|TRBD1|TRBV5-4
CASSLTGGLSYGYTF
TGTGCCAGCAGCTTGACAGGGGGTCTTAGCTATGGCTACACCTTC
>TRBJ1-6|NA|NA|TRBV19
CASSINPSPNSPLHF
TGTGCCAGTAGTATCAATCCGTCGCCTAATTCACCCCTCCACTTT
>TRBJ2-1|NA|NA|TRBV11-2
CASSARGEVSYNEQFF
TGTGCCAGCAGCGCTAGAGGGGAGGTCTCCTACAATGAGCAGTTCTTC